This passage covers 21 T cell receptor beta chains from one sample sequenced in a study of control samples from healthy donors and cancer patients. Repertoires were generated with immunoSEQ multiplex PCR, while TCRdb's copy carries only in-frame clones and drops some. The repertoire holds over 200,000 clones, with almost 85% as singletons. The sequenced sample consisted of PBMCs. The origin of the receptors is a woman aged 60-75 years with lung cancer.

This clone appeared once. The chain carries TRBV3-1 (or the pseudogene TRBV3-2) and TRBJ2-5; D is possibly TRBD1 (5 bases). This CDR3 has 12 amino acids. Germline loops: CDR1 LGHDT, CDR2 YNNKEL (reference sequence). V gave up 3 bases and J gave up 9 bases, with 11 bases separating them. DNA for the CDR3: TGTGCCAGCAGCCAGGCAGGGCTTTCCCAGTACTTC. Residues: CASSQAGLSQYF.

This rearrangement joins TRBV28 to TRBJ2-3; D is uncertain. The CDR3 spans 19 residues. Germline CDR1 MDHEN, CDR2 SYDVKM. V was clipped by 6 bases and J by 0 bases, with 25 bases between them. This chain's CDR3 is CASSPSIPPKDSSTDTQYF. CDR3 sequence (DNA): TGTGCCAGCAGCCCTTCTATTCCACCCAAGGATTCTAGCACAGATACGCAGTATTTT.

The V call is TRBV24-1, the J call TRBJ1-2; D is undetermined. The CDR3 spans 12 residues. CDR1 and CDR2 from the germline V gene are KGHDR and SFDVKD. V was cut by 3 bases and J by 7 bases, with 8 bases left in between. CDR3 nucleotide sequence: TGTGCCACCAGTGATCTAAAAGGTGGCTACACCTTC. This gives the protein CATSDLKGGYTF.

The chain combines TRBV10-3 with TRBJ2-5, with 9 positions matching TRBD1. CDR1 is ENHRY and CDR2 is SYGVKD in the germline V gene. Germline trimming cut 2 bases from V and 6 bases from J; bases unmatched to any gene: 13. The CDR3 has 17 amino acids. The CDR3 loop reads CAISEQTLTGGLKTQYF. CDR3 DNA: TGTGCCATCAGTGAGCAGACCCTGACAGGGGGGTTGAAGACCCAGTACTTC.

Concerning this clone itself: Other nucleotide sequences in the sample specify the same CDR3. V usage is TRBV6-5 and J usage is TRBJ2-1, with 10 bases fitting TRBD1. The germline V gene encodes CDR1 MNHEY and CDR2 SVGAGI. V shed 5 bases, J shed 6 bases, and the junction held 7 bases outside the gene matches. This CDR3 is 15 amino acids long. The CDR3 spells CASSRGQGSANEQFF. In DNA form, the CDR3 reads TGTGCCAGCAGTCGGGGACAGGGGTCTGCCAATGAGCAGTTCTTC.

V gene TRBV5-4 combines with J gene TRBJ1-1, with D possibly matching TRBD1 (6 bases). Trimming shortened V by 3 bases and J by 5 bases, and 17 bases separated the two germline ends. The CDR3 runs 15 residues. CDR1 is SGHNT, CDR2 YYREEE, per germline (reference sequence). The CDR3 DNA sequence: TGTGCCAGCAGCTGGGCGACAGGTCGAGATACTGAAGCTTTCTTT. Amino acid sequence: CASSWATGRDTEAFF.

The chain couples TRBV10-3 to TRBJ1-2; D remains unclear. Germline CDR1 is ENHRY and CDR2 is SYGVKD. V lost 7 bases, J lost 8 bases, and 14 bases lay in between. CDR3 size: 12 residues. The CDR3 region has the DNA TGTGCCATCACCGAATTGGGAGTAGGCTACACCTTC. It translates to CAITELGVGYTF.

The sample holds one count of this clone. The CDR3: CASMGGSTDTQYF. CDR3 DNA: TGCGCCAGCATGGGGGGCAGCACAGATACGCAGTATTTT. The chain is built from TRBV10-2 and TRBJ2-3; D assignment may be TRBD1 or TRBD2 (6 bases each). CDR3 length: 13 amino acids. V lost 7 bases, J lost 0 bases, and 8 bases lay in between. Germline lookup yields CDR1 WSHSY and CDR2 SAAADI.

This rearrangement joins TRBV7-9 to TRBJ1-3; D perhaps matches TRBD1 (5 bases). Germline assignment: CDR1 SEHNR and CDR2 FQNEAQ (reference sequence). Trimming took 5 bases from V and 0 from J, leaving 17 bases between them. This CDR3 is 17 amino acids long. The CDR3 spells CASSPTDSEYSGNTIYF. DNA for the CDR3: TGTGCCAGCAGCCCGACCGACAGCGAGTACTCTGGAAACACCATATATTTT.

This chain connects TRBV13 to TRBJ2-4; 7 nucleotides agree with TRBD1. V lost 6 bases to trimming and J lost 6 bases; unmatched junction nucleotides: 11. Looked up from germline, CDR1 is PRHDT and CDR2 is FYEKMQ (reference sequence). The CDR3 extends over 15 amino acids. The CDR3 spells CASSSRGSQANIQYF. The DNA of the CDR3 is TGTGCCAGCAGTTCCAGGGGGTCCCAGGCAAACATTCAGTACTTC.

As concerns this clone: Other DNA sequences of this sample code for an identical CDR3. The chain has TRBV5-1 and TRBJ2-1, with D perhaps matching TRBD2 (6 bases). The germline V gene encodes CDR1 SGHRS and CDR2 YFSETQ. This CDR3 region has 12 residues. V was trimmed by 2 bases and J by 10 bases, leaving 10 bases between them. The CDR3 DNA is TGCGCCAGCAGCTTAGGGAGGCGGGAGCAGTTCTTC. Protein product: CASSLGRREQFF.

The CDR3 region has the DNA TGTGCCAGCAGTTTATCTGGGACTAGCGGATTCTACGAGCAGTACTTC. This sequence encodes CASSLSGTSGFYEQYF. This sequence joins TRBV28 and TRBJ2-7; 11 bases are a match to TRBD2. Germline lookup yields CDR1 MDHEN and CDR2 SYDVKM. The junction had 5 bases not matched to a gene; V was cut back by 1 base and J by 3 bases. This CDR3 is built from 16 residues.

The rearrangement joins TRBV4-1 to TRBJ1-6; D is unresolved. Germline V gene lookup returns CDR1 MGHRA and CDR2 YSYEKL. Trimming took 2 bases from V and 4 from J, leaving 9 bases between them. The CDR3 totals 15 residues. The CDR3 spells CASSQLDRYNSPLHF. CDR3 bases: TGCGCCAGCAGCCAATTAGATAGATATAATTCACCCCTCCACTTT.

This chain uses TRBV5-1 with TRBJ1-4; unclear D gene. The germline CDR1 and CDR2 sequences are SGHRS and YFSETQ. The V gene lost 2 bases and the J gene lost 4 bases, with 6 bases spanning the gap. The CDR3 consists of 13 residues. The CDR3 DNA follows: TGCGCCAGCAGCTTTGGCGGTAATGAAAAACTGTTTTTT. Encoded protein: CASSFGGNEKLFF.

The table lists this clone with a count of one. This sequence joins TRBV7-9 and TRBJ2-7; 8 bases agree with TRBD1. The CDR3 has 15 residues. The junction had 15 bases not matched to a gene; V was cut back by 7 bases and J by 7 bases. Germline CDR1 reads SEHNR; CDR2 reads FQNEAQ (reference sequence). The CDR3 DNA sequence: TGTGCCAGCACCCCCCCCGGGACAGGTTCTCGTGAGCAGTACTTC. As protein: CASTPPGTGSREQYF.

The V gene is TRBV2, the J gene TRBJ2-5, with TRBD2 matching 11 bases. The CDR3 is 15 residues long. Unmatched junction bases numbered 7, after V lost 5 bases and J lost 5 bases. Germline V gives CDR1 SNHLY, CDR2 FYNNEI. The CDR3 loop reads CASSYTSGRSETQYF. As DNA, the CDR3 is TGTGCCAGCAGTTACACTAGCGGGAGATCGGAGACCCAGTACTTC.

The gene calls are TRBV3-1 (or the pseudogene TRBV3-2) and TRBJ1-1; no clear D gene. The CDR3 spans 13 residues. The germline gives CDR1 LGHDT, CDR2 YNNKEL (reference sequence). V was clipped by 2 bases and J by 8 bases, with 12 bases between them. The CDR3 loop reads CASSQRQEKEAFF. CDR3 bases: TGTGCCAGCAGCCAACGGCAGGAAAAAGAAGCTTTCTTT.

The chain carries TRBV2 and TRBJ2-2; tentative D call: TRBD2 (7 bases). Germline V gene lookup returns CDR1 SNHLY and CDR2 FYNNEI. The CDR3 length is 15 residues. Trimming cost V 5 bases and J 9 bases, with 19 bases left between them. CDR3 residues: CASSSSGGAGRELFF. Written as DNA, the CDR3 is TGTGCCAGCAGTTCGAGTGGGGGGGCTGGTCGGGAGCTGTTTTTT.

Written as DNA, the CDR3 is TGTGCCAGCAGCCCGGGACCCCTTTCACCCCTCCACTTT. Its protein is CASSPGPLSPLHF. The chain couples TRBV6-4 to TRBJ1-6, with TRBD1 as a possible D gene (5 bases). There are 13 residues in the CDR3. In germline, CDR1 is MRHNA, CDR2 SNTAGT. The V end lost 6 bases, the J end lost 9 bases, and 12 bases lay between the germline ends.

The chain's CDR3 is CASSSVKAPNQPQHF. As DNA, the CDR3 is TGTGCCAGCTCCTCTGTGAAAGCCCCCAATCAGCCCCAGCATTTT. The rearrangement joins TRBV18 to TRBJ1-5; D gene unclear. CDR3 length equals 15 residues. CDR1 is KGHSH and CDR2 is LQKENI in the germline V gene. Trimming shortened V by 6 bases and J by 3 bases, and 15 bases separated the two germline ends. Using reference TRBV18 and TRBJ1-5 for the parts outside the CDR3, the full variable domain is NAGVMQNPRHLVRRRGQEARLRCSPMKGHSHVYWYRQLPEEGLKFMVYLQKENIIDESGMPKERFSAEFPKEGPSILRIQQVVRGDSAAYFCASSSVKAPNQPQHFGDGTRLSIL.

This clone was counted between two and nine times. The J gene is TRBJ2-7, the V gene TRBV28; a weak D match, TRBD2 (7 bases). Between the trimmed V and J ends, which lost 8 bases and 3 bases, there was a span of 20 bases. CDR1 and CDR2 (germline): MDHEN, SYDVKM. The CDR3 is 15 amino acids. CDR3 region: CASYPRGAPNYEQYF. CDR3 bases: TGTGCCAGCTATCCCCGGGGGGCCCCAAACTACGAGCAGTACTTC.